This T cell receptor (beta chain) was recorded in a study of human T cells and chemical hapten exposure. Study details: Mainly, slight library volume differences in the pool made TCR yields vary.

V lost 5 bases, J lost 9 bases, and 11 bases lay in between. Germline assignment: CDR1 SGHTA and CDR2 FQGNSA. The CDR3 runs to 12 residues. This clonotype was seen at least ten times. What it binds is unknown. Stated time point: patch test 1, 2 weeks after DPC sensitization. Documented treatment: therapeutic diphenylcyclopropenone sensitization with weekly scalp DPC. TCRdb processed the RACE reads anew with MiXCR; each CDR3 protein has one entry. The top ten hold 3.5% to 4.5% of the sample, which has 75,000 to 95,000 distinct CDR3 sequences, 12% seen once. Study results and caveats: PT1 expanded TCR numbers rose with patch test score. No shift was seen in TCRs above 1 in 1000 frequency with DPC sensitization. Compared with pre-sensitization or healthy control sets, expanded TCRs clustered more.

Here the sequenced sample was whole blood, taken in connection with sensitization to the hapten diphenylcyclopropenone (DPC). This TCR derives from a woman aged 55-69 years with alopecia areata. Some clones in this sample may be carry-over from other donors' samples. This chain connects TRBV7-2 to TRBJ2-1; unclear D gene. The CDR3 sequence is CASSGPSIEQFF. The CDR3, as DNA: TGTGCCAGCAGCGGACCAAGTATTGAGCAGTTCTTC.